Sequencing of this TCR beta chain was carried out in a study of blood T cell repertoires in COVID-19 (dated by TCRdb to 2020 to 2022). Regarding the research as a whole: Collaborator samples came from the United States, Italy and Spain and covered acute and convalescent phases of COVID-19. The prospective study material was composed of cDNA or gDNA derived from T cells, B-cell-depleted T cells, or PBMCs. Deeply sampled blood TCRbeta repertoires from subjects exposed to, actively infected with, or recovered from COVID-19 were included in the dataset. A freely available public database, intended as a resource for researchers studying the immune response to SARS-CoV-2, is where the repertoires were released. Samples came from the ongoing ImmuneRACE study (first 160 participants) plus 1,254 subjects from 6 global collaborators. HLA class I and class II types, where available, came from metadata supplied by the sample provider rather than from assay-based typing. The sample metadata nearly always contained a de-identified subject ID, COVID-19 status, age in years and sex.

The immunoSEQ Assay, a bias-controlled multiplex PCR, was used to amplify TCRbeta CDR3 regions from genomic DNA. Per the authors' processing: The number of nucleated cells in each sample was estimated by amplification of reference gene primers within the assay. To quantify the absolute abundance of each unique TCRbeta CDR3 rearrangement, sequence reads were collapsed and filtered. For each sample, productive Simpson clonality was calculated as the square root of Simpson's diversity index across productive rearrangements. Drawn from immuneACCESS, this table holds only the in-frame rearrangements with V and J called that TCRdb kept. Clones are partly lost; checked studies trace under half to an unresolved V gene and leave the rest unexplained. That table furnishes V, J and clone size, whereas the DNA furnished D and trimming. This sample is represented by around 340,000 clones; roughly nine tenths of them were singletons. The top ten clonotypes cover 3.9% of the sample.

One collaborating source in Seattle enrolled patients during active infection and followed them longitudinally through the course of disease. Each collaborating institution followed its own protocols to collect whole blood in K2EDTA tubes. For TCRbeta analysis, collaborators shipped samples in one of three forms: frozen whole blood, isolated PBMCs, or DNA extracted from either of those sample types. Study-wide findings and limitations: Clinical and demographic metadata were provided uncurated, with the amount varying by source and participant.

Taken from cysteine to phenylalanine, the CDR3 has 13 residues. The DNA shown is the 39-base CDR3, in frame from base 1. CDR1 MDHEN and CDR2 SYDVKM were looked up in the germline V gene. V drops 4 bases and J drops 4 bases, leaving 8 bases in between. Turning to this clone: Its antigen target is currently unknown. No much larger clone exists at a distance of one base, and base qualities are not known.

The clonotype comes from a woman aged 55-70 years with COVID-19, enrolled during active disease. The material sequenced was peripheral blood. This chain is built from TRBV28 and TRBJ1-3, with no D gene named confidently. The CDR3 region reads CASSYISGNTIYF. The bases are TGTGCCAGCAGTTATATCTCGGGAAACACCATATATTTT. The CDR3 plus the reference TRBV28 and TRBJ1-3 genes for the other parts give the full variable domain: DVKVTQSSRYLVKRTGEKVFLECVQDMDHENMFWYRQDPGLGLRLIYFSYDVKMKEKGDIPEGYSVSREKKERFSLILESASTNQTSMYLCASSYISGNTIYFGEGSWLTVV.